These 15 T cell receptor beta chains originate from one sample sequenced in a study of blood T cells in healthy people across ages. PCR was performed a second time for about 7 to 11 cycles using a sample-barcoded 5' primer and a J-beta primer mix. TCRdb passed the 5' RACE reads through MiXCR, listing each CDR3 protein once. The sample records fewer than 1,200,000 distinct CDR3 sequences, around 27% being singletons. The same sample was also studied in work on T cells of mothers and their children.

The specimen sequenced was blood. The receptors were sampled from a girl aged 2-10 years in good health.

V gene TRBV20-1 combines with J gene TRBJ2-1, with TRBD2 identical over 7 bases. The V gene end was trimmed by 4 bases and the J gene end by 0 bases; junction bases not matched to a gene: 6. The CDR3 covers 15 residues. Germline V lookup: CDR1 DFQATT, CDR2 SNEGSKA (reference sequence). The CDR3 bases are TGCAGTGCTAACGGCAGGACTAGCTCCTACAATGAGCAGTTCTTC. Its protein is CSANGRTSSYNEQFF.

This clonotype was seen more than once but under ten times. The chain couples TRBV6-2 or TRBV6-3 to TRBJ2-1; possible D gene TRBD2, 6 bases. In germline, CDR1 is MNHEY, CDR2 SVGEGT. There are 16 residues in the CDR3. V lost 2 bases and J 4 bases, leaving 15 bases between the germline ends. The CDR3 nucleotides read TGTGCCAGCAGTTACGGGGGAGGCCTCCTTTACAATGAGCAGTTCTTC. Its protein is CASSYGGGLLYNEQFF.

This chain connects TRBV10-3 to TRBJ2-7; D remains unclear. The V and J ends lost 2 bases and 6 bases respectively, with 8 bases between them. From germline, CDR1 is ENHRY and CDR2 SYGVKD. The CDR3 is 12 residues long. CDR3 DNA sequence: TGTGCCATCAGTGAGAGGATCGGCGAGCAGTACTTC. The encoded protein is CAISERIGEQYF.

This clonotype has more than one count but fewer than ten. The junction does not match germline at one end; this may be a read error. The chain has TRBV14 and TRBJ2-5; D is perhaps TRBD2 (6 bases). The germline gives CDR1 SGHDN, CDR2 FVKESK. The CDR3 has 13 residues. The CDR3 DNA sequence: TGTGCCAGCAGCCAAGACGGGCGGGACCGTAAGTTCTTC. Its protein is CASSQDGRDRKFF.

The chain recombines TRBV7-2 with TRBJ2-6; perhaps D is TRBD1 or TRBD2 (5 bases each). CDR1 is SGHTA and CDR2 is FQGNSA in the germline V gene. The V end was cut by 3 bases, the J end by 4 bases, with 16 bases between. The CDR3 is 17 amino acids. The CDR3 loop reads CASSFRDARRGANVLTF. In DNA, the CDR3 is TGTGCCAGCAGCTTCCGGGACGCCCGAAGGGGGGCCAACGTCCTGACTTTC.

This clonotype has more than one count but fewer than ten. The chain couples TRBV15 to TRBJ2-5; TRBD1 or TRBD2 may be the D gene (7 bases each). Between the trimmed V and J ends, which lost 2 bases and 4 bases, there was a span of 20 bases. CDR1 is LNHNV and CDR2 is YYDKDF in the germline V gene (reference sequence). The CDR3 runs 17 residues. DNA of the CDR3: TGTGCCACCAGCAGACCCGACAGGGTAGGACTAGGAGAGACCCAGTACTTC. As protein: CATSRPDRVGLGETQYF.

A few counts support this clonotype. CDR3 DNA sequence: TGTGCCAGCAGTTTATCGAGCGGTCCCTACAATGAGCAGTTCTTC. Translation: CASSLSSGPYNEQFF. The rearrangement uses TRBV27 and TRBJ2-7, with a tentative D call TRBD2 (5 bases). The J call could be wrong; TRBJ2-1 is a better fit for the DNA end. The CDR3 runs to 15 residues. Germline lookup yields CDR1 MNHEY and CDR2 SMNVEV (reference sequence).

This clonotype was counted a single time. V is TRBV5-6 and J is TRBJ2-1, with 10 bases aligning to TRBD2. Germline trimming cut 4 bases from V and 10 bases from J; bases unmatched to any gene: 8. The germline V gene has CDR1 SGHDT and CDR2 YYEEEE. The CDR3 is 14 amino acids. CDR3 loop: CASSASGLATEQFF. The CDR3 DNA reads TGTGCCAGCAGCGCCTCGGGACTAGCGACAGAGCAGTTCTTC.

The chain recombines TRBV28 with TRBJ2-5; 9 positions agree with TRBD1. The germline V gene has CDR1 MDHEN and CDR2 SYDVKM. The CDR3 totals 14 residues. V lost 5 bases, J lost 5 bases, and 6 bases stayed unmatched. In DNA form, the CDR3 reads TGTGCCAGCAGTACGACAGGGGGATTTGAGACCCAGTACTTC. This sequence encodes CASSTTGGFETQYF. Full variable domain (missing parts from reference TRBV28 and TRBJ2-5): DVKVTQSSRYLVKRTGEKVFLECVQDMDHENMFWYRQDPGLGLRLIYFSYDVKMKEKGDIPEGYSVSREKKERFSLILESASTNQTSMYLCASSTTGGFETQYFGPGTRLLVL.

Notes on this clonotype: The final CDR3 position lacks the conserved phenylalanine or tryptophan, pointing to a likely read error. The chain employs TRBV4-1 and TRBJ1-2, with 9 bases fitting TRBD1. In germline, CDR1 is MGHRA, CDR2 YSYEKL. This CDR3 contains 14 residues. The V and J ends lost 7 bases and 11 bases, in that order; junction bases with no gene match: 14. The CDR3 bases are TGCGCCAGCAACCAGGGACAGGGTGTGAGATGGTACACCTCC. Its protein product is CASNQGQGVRWYTS.

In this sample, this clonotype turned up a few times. CDR3 loop: CSASRAGPKETQYF. The CDR3 nucleotides are TGCAGTGCTAGCAGGGCGGGGCCAAAAGAGACCCAGTACTTC. The V and J genes are TRBV20-1 and TRBJ2-5, with a weak D call TRBD2 (6 bases). This CDR3 is built from 14 residues. Germline V lookup: CDR1 DFQATT, CDR2 SNEGSKA (reference sequence). V was clipped by 3 bases and J by 3 bases, with 14 bases between them.

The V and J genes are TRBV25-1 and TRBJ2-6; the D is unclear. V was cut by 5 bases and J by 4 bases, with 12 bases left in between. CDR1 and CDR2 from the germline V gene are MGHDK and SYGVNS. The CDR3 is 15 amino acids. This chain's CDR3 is CASSNTPGGANVLTF. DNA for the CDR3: TGTGCCAGCAGTAATACCCCTGGAGGGGCCAACGTCCTGACTTTC. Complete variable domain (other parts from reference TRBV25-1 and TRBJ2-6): EADIYQTPRYLVIGTGKKITLECSQTMGHDKMYWYQQDPGMELHLIHYSYGVNSTEKGDLSSESTVSRIRTEHFPLTLESARPSHTSQYLCASSNTPGGANVLTFGAGSRLTVL.

The CDR3: CSVPHPQGVGKFF. CDR3 in DNA: TGCAGCGTACCTCACCCTCAGGGTGTTGGGAAGTTCTTC. The chain combines TRBV29-1 with TRBJ2-1; D is possibly TRBD1 (5 bases). Germline values: CDR1 SQVTM, CDR2 ANQGSEA. The length of the CDR3 is 13 residues. Trimming cost V 6 bases and J 14 bases, with 23 bases left between them.

CDR3 nucleotides: TGTGCCAGCAGTACCCTCCCGGGGGTACCGGAGAGTTTCTTT. Amino acid sequence: CASSTLPGVPESFF. This chain links TRBV27 with TRBJ1-1; D is possibly TRBD1 (5 bases). V lost 5 bases to trimming and J lost 13 bases, with 23 bases between them. The CDR3 has 14 residues. Germline V CDR1 and CDR2: MNHEY, SMNVEV (reference sequence).

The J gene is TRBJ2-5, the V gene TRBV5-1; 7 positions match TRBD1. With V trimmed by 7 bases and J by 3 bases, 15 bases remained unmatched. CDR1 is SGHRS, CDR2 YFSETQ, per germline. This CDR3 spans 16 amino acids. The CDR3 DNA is TGCGCCAGCGAAATAACTACCGGGACAGCGAAAGAGACCCAGTACTTC. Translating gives CASEITTGTAKETQYF. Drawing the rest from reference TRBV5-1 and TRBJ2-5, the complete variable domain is KAGVTQTPRYLIKTRGQQVTLSCSPISGHRSVSWYQQTPGQGLQFLFEYFSETQRNKGNFPGRFSGRQFSNSRSEMNVSTLELGDSALYLCASEITTGTAKETQYFGPGTRLLVL.